This entry concerns a single T cell receptor (beta chain). Its antigen remains unidentified. Trimming shortened V by 3 bases and J by 5 bases, and 17 bases separated the two germline ends. The CDR3 is made up of 15 amino acids. Germline loops: CDR1 SGHRS, CDR2 YFSETQ. The entry originates in a study of identical twins. MiXCR was run by TCRdb on the 5' RACE reads, yielding one entry per CDR3 protein. The sample has 450,000 or so distinct CDR3 sequences, less than 20% seen once. Notes on the study in general: The conclusions drew on cross-sectional statistical analysis instead of tracking the same donors.

Sequenced: naive T cells sorted from blood. The rearrangement joins TRBV5-1 to TRBJ2-5; D is perhaps TRBD1 (7 bases). The sequence was obtained from a man aged 50-59 years in good health. Here the CDR3 reads CASSSGGGGDETQYF. The DNA for the CDR3 is TGCGCCAGCAGCTCCGGTGGAGGGGGCGATGAGACCCAGTACTTC.